Below are 13 T cell receptor beta chains sequenced from a single sample in a study of CD8 T cells in Susac syndrome. The RNA input was about 0.45 to 1 ug, and it was reverse transcribed with random hexamers. TCRdb reanalysed the immunoSEQ multiplex PCR reads using MiXCR and keeps one entry per CDR3 protein. This table has more than 75,000 distinct CDR3 sequences, about 93% appearing once. Sequencing used CD8+ T cells from PBMCs. These receptor sequences come from a human donor in good health.

CDR3 protein: CASTGSYEQYF. The CDR3 region has the DNA TGTGCCAGCACCGGCTCCTACGAGCAGTACTTC. The V gene is TRBV2, the J gene TRBJ2-7; D is unclear. The germline CDR1 and CDR2 sequences are SNHLY and FYNNEI. This CDR3 comprises 11 residues. Trimming shortened V by 7 bases and J by 0 bases, and 4 bases separated the two germline ends. Drawing the rest from reference TRBV2 and TRBJ2-7, the complete variable domain is EPEVTQTPSHQVTQMGQEVILRCVPISNHLYFYWYRQILGQKVEFLVSFYNNEISEKSEIFDDQFSVERPDGSNFTLKIRSTKLEDSAMYFCASTGSYEQYFGPGTRLTVT.

The rearrangement links TRBV20-1 to TRBJ2-1, with TRBD1 as a possible D gene (6 bases). This CDR3 has 13 amino acids. V was clipped by 3 bases and J by 7 bases, with 13 bases between them. Germline values: CDR1 DFQATT, CDR2 SNEGSKA (reference sequence). The CDR3 loop reads CSARGLTGNEQFF. Written as DNA, the CDR3 is TGCAGTGCTAGGGGATTGACAGGAAATGAGCAGTTCTTC.

V is TRBV20-1 and J is TRBJ1-3; maybe TRBD1 (6 bases). The CDR3 sequence is 15 residues long. The V end lost 6 bases, the J end lost 0 bases, and 15 bases lay between the germline ends. The germline gives CDR1 DFQATT, CDR2 SNEGSKA (reference sequence). CDR3 residues: CSATGTTFSGNTIYF. The CDR3 DNA sequence: TGCAGTGCCACCGGGACAACTTTCTCTGGAAACACCATATATTTT.

The count of this clonotype is one. The V call is TRBV20-1, the J call TRBJ2-7; TRBD1 matches at 7 bases. The ends lost 2 bases at V and 4 bases at J; junction bases unmatched: 14. The length of the CDR3 is 16 residues. Germline V gene data show CDR1 as DFQATT and CDR2 as SNEGSKA (reference sequence). This CDR3 is CSARSVTGTELYEQYF. The CDR3 coding sequence is TGCAGTGCTAGATCCGTTACCGGGACAGAATTATACGAGCAGTACTTC.

This sequence joins TRBV2 and TRBJ1-2; D call uncertain. Germline assignment: CDR1 SNHLY and CDR2 FYNNEI. V dropped 3 bases and J dropped 4 bases, with 12 bases sitting between them. The CDR3 sequence is 14 residues long. The CDR3 reads CASSDSGTGYGYTF. CDR3 bases: TGTGCCAGCAGTGACTCGGGTACGGGCTATGGCTACACCTTC.

The chain has TRBV19 and TRBJ2-3; unclear D gene. CDR3 length: 12 amino acids. CDR1 and CDR2 (germline): LNHDA, SQIVND (reference sequence). V lost 5 bases to trimming and J lost 4 bases, with 7 bases between them. This chain's CDR3 is CASSWRADTQYF. The CDR3 DNA reads TGTGCCAGTAGTTGGCGTGCAGATACGCAGTATTTT.

This chain connects TRBV28 to TRBJ2-3, with 11 bases that match TRBD2. This CDR3 has 18 amino acids. V was pared by 7 bases and J by 0 bases, with 12 bases of the junction left unmatched. Germline lookup yields CDR1 MDHEN and CDR2 SYDVKM. The DNA of the CDR3 is TGTGCCAGCATCCCCCGGACTAGCGGGTTGACTAGCACAGATACGCAGTATTTT. Its protein is CASIPRTSGLTSTDTQYF.

The sample holds one count of this clonotype. The rearrangement uses TRBV9 and TRBJ1-2; unclear D gene. Germline-derived CDR1 and CDR2 are SGDLS and YYNGEE. The CDR3 covers 15 residues. V lost 0 bases and J lost 6, with 15 bases in between. This chain's CDR3 is CASSVARGSGNGYTF. The CDR3 DNA reads as TGTGCCAGCAGCGTAGCTCGGGGTTCCGGGAATGGCTACACCTTC.

The rearrangement joins TRBV29-1 to TRBJ2-1; D is perhaps TRBD1 (6 bases). V lost 7 bases and J 1 base, leaving 20 bases between the germline ends. The length of the CDR3 is 16 residues. Germline CDR1 SQVTM, CDR2 ANQGSEA. The DNA for the CDR3 is TGCAGCGCCGTTCCAGCAATGGACAGATCCTACAATGAGCAGTTCTTC. Its protein product is CSAVPAMDRSYNEQFF.

The CDR3 DNA reads TGTGCCAGCTCACCAGGGGGGAGTGAGCAGTTCTTC. Translating gives CASSPGGSEQFF. This chain links TRBV18 with TRBJ2-1, with D possibly TRBD2 on 6 matching bases. Trimming shortened V by 2 bases and J by 9 bases, and 8 bases separated the two germline ends. CDR1 is KGHSH, CDR2 LQKENI, per germline. CDR3 length: 12 residues. The variable domain in full, with the rest retrieved from reference TRBV18 and TRBJ2-1, is NAGVMQNPRHLVRRRGQEARLRCSPMKGHSHVYWYRQLPEEGLKFMVYLQKENIIDESGMPKERFSAEFPKEGPSILRIQQVVRGDSAAYFCASSPGGSEQFFGPGTRLTVL.

This clonotype has a single count. The chain employs TRBV5-1 and TRBJ2-4; D could derive from TRBD1 or TRBD2 (5 bases each). Trimming shortened V by 2 bases and J by 0 bases, and 12 bases separated the two germline ends. The CDR3 spans 16 residues. Germline V gene data show CDR1 as SGHRS and CDR2 as YFSETQ. CDR3 in amino acids: CASSFRDGVAKNIQYF. In DNA form, the CDR3 reads TGCGCCAGCAGCTTCCGGGACGGCGTAGCCAAAAACATTCAGTACTTC.

The table lists this clonotype with a few counts. The chain uses TRBV7-8 and TRBJ1-1; no clear D gene. The germline V gene has CDR1 SGHVS and CDR2 FQNEAQ. The CDR3 totals 14 residues. V was cut by 1 base and J by 0 bases, with 6 bases left in between. DNA of the CDR3: TGTGCCAGCAGCTTAGGAGGACTGAACACTGAAGCTTTCTTT. It yields the protein CASSLGGLNTEAFF.

The J gene is TRBJ2-2, the V gene TRBV2, with D perhaps matching TRBD1 (6 bases). Per the germline V gene, CDR1 is SNHLY and CDR2 is FYNNEI. There are 15 residues in the CDR3. Trimming stripped 5 bases from V and 5 bases from J, with 15 bases between. The CDR3 reads CASSFLSQGTGELFF. The CDR3 region has the DNA TGTGCCAGCAGTTTCCTTTCACAGGGTACCGGGGAGCTGTTTTTT.